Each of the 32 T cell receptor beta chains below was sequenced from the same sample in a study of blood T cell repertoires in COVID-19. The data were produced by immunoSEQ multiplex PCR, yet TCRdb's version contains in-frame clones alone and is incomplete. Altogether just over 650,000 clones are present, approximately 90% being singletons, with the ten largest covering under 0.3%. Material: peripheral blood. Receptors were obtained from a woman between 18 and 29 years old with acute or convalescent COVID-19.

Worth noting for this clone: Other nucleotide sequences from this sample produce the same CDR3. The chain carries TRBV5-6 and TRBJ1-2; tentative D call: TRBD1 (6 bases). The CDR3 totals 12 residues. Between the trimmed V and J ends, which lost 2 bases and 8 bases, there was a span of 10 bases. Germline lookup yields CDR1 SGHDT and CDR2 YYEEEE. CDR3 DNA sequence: TGTGCCAGCAGCTTAGGGGGTCGGGGCTACACCTTC. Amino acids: CASSLGGRGYTF.

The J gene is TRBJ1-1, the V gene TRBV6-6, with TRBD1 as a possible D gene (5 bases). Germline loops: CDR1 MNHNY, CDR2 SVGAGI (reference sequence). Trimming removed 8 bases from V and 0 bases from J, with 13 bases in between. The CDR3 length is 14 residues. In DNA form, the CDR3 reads TGTGCCAGCGGGGCAGCAAAGATGAACACTGAAGCTTTCTTT. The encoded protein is CASGAAKMNTEAFF.

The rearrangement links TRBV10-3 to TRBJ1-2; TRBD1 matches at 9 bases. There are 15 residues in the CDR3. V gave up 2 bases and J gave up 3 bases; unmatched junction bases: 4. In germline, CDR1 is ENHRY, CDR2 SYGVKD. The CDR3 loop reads CAISEPRTGDYGYTF. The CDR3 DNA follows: TGTGCCATCAGTGAGCCGAGGACAGGGGACTATGGCTACACCTTC.

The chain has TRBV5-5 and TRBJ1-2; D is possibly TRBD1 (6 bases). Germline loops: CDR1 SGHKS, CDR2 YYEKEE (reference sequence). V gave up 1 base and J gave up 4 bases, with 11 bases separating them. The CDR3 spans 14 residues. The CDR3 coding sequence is TGTGCCAGCAGCTTGAAGGCAGGGGCCTATGGCTACACCTTC. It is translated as CASSLKAGAYGYTF.

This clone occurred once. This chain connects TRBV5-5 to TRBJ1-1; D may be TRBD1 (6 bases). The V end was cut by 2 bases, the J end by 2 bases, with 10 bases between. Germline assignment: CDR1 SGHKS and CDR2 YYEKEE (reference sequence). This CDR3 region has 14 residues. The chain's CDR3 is CASSLGQYNTEAFF. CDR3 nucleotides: TGTGCCAGCAGCTTAGGACAGTATAACACTGAAGCTTTCTTT.

CDR3 amino acids: CASSSGQGLGENTEAFF. The CDR3 region has the DNA TGTGCCAGCAGCTCGGGACAGGGTTTAGGAGAGAACACTGAAGCTTTCTTT. The rearrangement links TRBV7-3 to TRBJ1-1; 9 bases map to TRBD1. The V and J ends lost 4 bases and 1 base, in that order; junction bases with no gene match: 10. The germline gives CDR1 SGHTA, CDR2 FQGTGA. This CDR3 is 17 amino acids long. Using reference TRBV7-3 and TRBJ1-1 for the parts outside the CDR3, the full variable domain is GAGVSQTPSNKVTEKGKYVELRCDPISGHTALYWYRQSLGQGPEFLIYFQGTGAADDSGLPNDRFFAVRPEGSVSTLKIQRTERGDSAVYLCASSSGQGLGENTEAFFGQGTRLTVV.

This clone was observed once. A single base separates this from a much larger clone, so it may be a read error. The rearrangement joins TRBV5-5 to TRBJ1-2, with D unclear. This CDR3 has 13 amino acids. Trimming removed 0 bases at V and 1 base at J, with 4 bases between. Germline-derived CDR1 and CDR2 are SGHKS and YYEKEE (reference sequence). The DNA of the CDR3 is TGTGCCAGCAGCTTGGACAATAACTATGGCTACACCTTC. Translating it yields CASSLDNNYGYTF.

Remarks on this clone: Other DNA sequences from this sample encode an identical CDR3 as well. The chain's CDR3 is CASSLAAGGTDTQYF. CDR3 nucleotide sequence: TGTGCCAGCAGCTTAGCGGCGGGGGGCACAGATACGCAGTATTTT. The chain uses TRBV7-2 and TRBJ2-3; the match to TRBD2 covers 7 bases. The CDR3 length is 15 residues. Trimming cost V 0 bases and J 1 base; bases outside gene matches: 1. CDR1 is SGHTA and CDR2 is FQGNSA in the germline V gene. Supplemented by reference TRBV7-2 and TRBJ2-3, the full variable domain reads GAGVSQSPSNKVTEKGKDVELRCDPISGHTALYWYRQSLGQGLEFLIYFQGNSAPDKSGLPSDRFSAERTGGSVSTLTIQRTQQEDSAVYLCASSLAAGGTDTQYFGPGTRLTVL.

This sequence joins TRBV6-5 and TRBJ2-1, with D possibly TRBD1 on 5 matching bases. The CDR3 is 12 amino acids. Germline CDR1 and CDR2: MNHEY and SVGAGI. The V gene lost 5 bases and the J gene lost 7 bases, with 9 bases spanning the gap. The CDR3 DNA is TGTGCCAGCAGTCTACGACAGAATGAGCAGTTCTTC. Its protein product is CASSLRQNEQFF.

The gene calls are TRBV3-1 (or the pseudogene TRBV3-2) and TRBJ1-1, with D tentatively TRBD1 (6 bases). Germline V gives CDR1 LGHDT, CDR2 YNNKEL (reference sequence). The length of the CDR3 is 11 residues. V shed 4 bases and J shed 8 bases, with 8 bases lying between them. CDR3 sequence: CASSRGQEAFF. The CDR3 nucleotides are TGTGCCAGCAGCCGAGGACAGGAAGCTTTCTTT.

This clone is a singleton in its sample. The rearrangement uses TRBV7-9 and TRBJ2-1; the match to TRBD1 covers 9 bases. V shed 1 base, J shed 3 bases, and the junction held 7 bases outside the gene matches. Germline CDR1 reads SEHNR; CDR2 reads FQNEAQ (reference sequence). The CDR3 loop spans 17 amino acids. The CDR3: CASSLVSTGGVYNEQFF. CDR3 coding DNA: TGTGCCAGCAGCTTAGTGTCCACAGGGGGCGTCTACAATGAGCAGTTCTTC.

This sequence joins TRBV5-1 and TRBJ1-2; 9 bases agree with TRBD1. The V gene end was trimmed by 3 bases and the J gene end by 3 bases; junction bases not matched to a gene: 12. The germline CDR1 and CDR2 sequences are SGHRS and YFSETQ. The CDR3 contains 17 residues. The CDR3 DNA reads TGCGCCAGCAGCTCAAGGCAGGGACAGGGTTTACACTATGGCTACACCTTC. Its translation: CASSSRQGQGLHYGYTF.

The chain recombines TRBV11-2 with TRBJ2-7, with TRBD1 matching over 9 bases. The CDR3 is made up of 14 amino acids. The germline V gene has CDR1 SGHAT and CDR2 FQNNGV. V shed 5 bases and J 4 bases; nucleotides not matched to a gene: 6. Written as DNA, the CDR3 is TGTGCCAGCAGCCCTCCGACAGGGGGGTACGAGCAGTACTTC. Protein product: CASSPPTGGYEQYF.

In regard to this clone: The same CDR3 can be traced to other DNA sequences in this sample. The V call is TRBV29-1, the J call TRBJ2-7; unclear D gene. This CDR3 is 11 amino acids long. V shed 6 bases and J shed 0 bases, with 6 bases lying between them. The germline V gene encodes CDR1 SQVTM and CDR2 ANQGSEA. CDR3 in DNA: TGCAGCGTCGGGTCCTCCTACGAGCAGTACTTC. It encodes CSVGSSYEQYF.

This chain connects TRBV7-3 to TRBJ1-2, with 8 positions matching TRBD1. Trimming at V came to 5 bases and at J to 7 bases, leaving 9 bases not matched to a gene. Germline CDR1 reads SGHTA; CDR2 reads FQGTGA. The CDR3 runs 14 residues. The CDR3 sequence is CASSPGRGPGGYTF. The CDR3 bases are TGTGCCAGCAGCCCGGGCAGGGGGCCTGGTGGCTACACCTTC.

As DNA, the CDR3 is TGTGCCAGCAGCTTAGTCGGCGCAGGTGGCTACACCTTC. Translated: CASSLVGAGGYTF. This rearrangement joins TRBV7-8 to TRBJ1-2; D unresolved. The CDR3 loop spans 13 amino acids. The germline V and J ends were trimmed by 1 base and 7 bases, with 10 bases remaining between them. The V gene's germline CDR1 is SGHVS and CDR2 FQNEAQ. Complete variable domain (other parts from reference TRBV7-8 and TRBJ1-2): GAGVSQSPRYKVAKRGQDVALRCDPISGHVSLFWYQQALGQGPEFLTYFQNEAQLDKSGLPSDRFFAERPEGSVSTLKIQRTQQEDSAVYLCASSLVGAGGYTFGSGTRLTVV.

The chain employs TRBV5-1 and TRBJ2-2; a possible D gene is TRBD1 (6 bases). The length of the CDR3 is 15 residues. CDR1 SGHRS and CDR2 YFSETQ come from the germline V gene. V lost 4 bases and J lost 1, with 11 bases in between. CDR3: CASSTGTMNTGELFF. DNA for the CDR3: TGCGCCAGCAGCACGGGGACAATGAACACCGGGGAGCTGTTTTTT.

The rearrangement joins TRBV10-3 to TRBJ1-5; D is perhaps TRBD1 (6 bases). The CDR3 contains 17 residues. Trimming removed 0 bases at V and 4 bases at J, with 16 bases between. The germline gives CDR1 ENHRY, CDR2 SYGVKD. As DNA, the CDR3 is TGTGCCATCAGTGAGTCATGGAGGACAGCTCTTAATCAGCCCCAGCATTTT. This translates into CAISESWRTALNQPQHF.

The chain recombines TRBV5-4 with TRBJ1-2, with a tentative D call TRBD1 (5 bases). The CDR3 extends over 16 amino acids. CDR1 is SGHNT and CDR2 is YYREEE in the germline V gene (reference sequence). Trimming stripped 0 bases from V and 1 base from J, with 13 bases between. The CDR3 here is CASSLGGGGVNYGYTF. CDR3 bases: TGTGCCAGCAGCTTGGGGGGCGGAGGGGTTAACTATGGCTACACCTTC.

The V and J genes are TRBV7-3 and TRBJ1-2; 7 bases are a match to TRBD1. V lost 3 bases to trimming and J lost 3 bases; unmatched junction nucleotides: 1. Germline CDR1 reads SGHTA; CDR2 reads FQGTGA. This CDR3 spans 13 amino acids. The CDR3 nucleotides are TGTGCCAGCAGCTTTGGGACAGACTATGGCTACACCTTC. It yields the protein CASSFGTDYGYTF.

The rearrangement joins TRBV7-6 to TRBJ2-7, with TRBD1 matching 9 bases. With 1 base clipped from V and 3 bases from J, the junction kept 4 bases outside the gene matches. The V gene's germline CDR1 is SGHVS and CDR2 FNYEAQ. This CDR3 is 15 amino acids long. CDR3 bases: TGTGCCAGCAGCTTAGAACCGGGACAGGGCTACGAGCAGTACTTC. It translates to CASSLEPGQGYEQYF.

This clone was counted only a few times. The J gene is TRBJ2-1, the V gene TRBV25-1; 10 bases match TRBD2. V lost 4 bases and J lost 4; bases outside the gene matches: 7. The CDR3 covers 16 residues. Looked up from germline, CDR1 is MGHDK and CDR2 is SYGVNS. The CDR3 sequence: CASSVSSGGPYNEQFF. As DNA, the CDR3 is TGTGCCAGCAGTGTCTCTAGCGGGGGACCTTACAATGAGCAGTTCTTC.

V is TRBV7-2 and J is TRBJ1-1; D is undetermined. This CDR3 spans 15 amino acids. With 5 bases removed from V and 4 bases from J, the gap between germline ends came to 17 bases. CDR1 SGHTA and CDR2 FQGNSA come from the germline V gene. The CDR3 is CASSPRAGLGTEAFF. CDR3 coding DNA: TGTGCCAGCAGCCCCCGGGCGGGCTTGGGCACTGAAGCTTTCTTT.

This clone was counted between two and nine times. Here the CDR3 DNA reads TGTGCCAGCAGCCAAGGCCCGGGACAGGGATATGGCTACACCTTC. It encodes CASSQGPGQGYGYTF. The V gene is TRBV3-1 (or the pseudogene TRBV3-2), the J gene TRBJ1-2; 9 bases align to TRBD1. V lost 1 base and J lost 5; bases outside the gene matches: 5. CDR1 is LGHDT, CDR2 YNNKEL, per germline (reference sequence). The CDR3 extends over 15 amino acids.

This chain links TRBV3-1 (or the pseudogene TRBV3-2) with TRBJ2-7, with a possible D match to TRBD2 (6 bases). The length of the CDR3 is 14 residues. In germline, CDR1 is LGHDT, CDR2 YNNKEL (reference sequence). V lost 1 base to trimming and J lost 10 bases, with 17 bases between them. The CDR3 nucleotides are TGTGCCAGCAGCCAAGCTTCCGGGAGAACCATACAGTACTTC. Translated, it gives CASSQASGRTIQYF.

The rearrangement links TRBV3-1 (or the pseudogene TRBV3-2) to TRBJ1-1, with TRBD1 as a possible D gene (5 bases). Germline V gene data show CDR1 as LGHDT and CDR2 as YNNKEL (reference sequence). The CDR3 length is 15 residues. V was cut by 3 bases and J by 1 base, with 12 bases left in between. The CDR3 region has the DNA TGTGCCAGCAGCCAGAGGACATCCCGGAACACTGAAGCTTTCTTT. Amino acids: CASSQRTSRNTEAFF.

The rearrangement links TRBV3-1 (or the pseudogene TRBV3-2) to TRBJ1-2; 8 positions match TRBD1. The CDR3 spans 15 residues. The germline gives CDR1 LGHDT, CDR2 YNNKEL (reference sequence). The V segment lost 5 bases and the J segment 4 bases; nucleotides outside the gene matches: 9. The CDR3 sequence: CASSLRDTGGYGYTF. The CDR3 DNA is TGTGCCAGCAGCTTAAGAGATACAGGGGGCTATGGCTACACCTTC.

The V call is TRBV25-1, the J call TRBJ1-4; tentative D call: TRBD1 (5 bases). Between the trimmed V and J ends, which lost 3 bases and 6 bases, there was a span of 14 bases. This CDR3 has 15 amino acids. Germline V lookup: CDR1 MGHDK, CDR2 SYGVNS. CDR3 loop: CASSDSGRVDEKLFF. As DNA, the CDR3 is TGTGCCAGCAGTGATTCTGGCAGGGTAGATGAAAAACTGTTTTTT.

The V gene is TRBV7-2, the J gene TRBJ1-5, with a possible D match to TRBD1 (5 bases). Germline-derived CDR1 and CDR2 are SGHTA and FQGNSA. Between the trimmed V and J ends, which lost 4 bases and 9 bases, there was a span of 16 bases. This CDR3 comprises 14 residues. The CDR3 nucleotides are TGTGCCAGCAGCTATGACAGTGAGGATAGGCCCCAGCATTTT. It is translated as CASSYDSEDRPQHF.

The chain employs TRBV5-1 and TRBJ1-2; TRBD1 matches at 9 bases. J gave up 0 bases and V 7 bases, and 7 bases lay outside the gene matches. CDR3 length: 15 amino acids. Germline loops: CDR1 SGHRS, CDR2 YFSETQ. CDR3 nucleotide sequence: TGCGCCAGCGTCGGGACAGGGACCACTAACTATGGCTACACCTTC. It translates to CASVGTGTTNYGYTF.

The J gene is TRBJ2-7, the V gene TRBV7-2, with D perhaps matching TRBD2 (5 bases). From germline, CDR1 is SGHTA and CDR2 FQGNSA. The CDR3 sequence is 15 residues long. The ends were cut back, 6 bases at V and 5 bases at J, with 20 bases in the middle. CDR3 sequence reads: CASSLPRGYVDEQYF. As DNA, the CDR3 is TGTGCCAGCAGTCTACCCCGGGGTTATGTCGACGAGCAGTACTTC.

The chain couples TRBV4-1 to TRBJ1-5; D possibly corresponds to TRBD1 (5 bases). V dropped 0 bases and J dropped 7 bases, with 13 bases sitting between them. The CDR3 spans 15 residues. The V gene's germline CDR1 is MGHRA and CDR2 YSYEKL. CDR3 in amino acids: CASSQEEGVMQPQHF. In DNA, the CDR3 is TGCGCCAGCAGCCAAGAGGAAGGGGTTATGCAGCCCCAGCATTTT.